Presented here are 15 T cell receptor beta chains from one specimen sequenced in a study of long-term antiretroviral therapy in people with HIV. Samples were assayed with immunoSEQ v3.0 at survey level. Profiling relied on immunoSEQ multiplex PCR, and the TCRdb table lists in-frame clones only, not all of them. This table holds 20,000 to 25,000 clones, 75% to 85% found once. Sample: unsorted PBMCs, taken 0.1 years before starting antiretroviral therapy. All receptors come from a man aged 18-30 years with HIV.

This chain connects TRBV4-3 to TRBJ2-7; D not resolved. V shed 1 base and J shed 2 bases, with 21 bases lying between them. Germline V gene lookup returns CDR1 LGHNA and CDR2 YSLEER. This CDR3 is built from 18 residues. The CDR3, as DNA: TGCGCCAGCAGCCAAGCTCCCGCCTCACCCTCCTCAACCTACGAGCAGTACTTC. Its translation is CASSQAPASPSSTYEQYF.

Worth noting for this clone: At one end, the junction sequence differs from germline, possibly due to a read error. The CDR3 loop is CASSLEVLTTGELFF. The CDR3 DNA reads TGTGCTAGCAGCTTAGAGGTTTTGACCACCGGGGAGCTGTTTTTT. The chain carries TRBV7-7 and TRBJ2-2; D ambiguous. The CDR3 covers 15 residues. Germline-derived CDR1 and CDR2 are SSHAT and FNYEAQ (reference sequence).

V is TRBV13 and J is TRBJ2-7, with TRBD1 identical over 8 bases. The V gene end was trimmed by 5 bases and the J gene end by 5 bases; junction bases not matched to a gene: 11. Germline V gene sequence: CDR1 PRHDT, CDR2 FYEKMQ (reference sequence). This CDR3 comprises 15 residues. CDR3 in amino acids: CASSPTKTGVHEQYF. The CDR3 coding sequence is TGTGCCAGCAGCCCCACAAAGACAGGGGTCCACGAGCAGTACTTC.

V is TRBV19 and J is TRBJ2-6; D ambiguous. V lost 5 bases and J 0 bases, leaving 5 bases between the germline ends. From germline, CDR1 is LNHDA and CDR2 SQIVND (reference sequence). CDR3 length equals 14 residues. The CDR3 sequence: CASSPLSGANVLTF. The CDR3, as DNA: TGTGCCAGTAGTCCTCTCTCTGGGGCCAACGTCCTGACTTTC.

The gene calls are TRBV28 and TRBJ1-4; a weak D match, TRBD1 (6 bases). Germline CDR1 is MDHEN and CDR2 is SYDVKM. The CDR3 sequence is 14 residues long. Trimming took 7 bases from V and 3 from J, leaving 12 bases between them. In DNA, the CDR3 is TGTGCCAGCATCTCCCGGACAGCTAATGAAAAACTGTTTTTT. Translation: CASISRTANEKLFF.

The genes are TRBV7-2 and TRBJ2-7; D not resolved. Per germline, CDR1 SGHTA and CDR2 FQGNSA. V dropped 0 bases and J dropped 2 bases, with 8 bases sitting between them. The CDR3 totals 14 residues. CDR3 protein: CASSLAVAPYEQYF. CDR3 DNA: TGTGCCAGCAGCTTAGCAGTGGCCCCCTACGAGCAGTACTTC.

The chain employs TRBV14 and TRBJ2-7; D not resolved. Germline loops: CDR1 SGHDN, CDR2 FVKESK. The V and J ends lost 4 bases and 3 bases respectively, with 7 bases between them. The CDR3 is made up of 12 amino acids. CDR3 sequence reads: CASSRAIYEQYF. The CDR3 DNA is TGTGCCAGCAGCCGAGCCATCTACGAGCAGTACTTC.

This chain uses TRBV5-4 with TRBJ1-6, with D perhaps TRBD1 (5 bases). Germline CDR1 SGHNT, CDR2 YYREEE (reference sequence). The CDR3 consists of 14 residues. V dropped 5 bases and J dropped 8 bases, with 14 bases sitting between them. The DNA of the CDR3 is TGTGCCAGCAGACCCAGGGTCGCCGATTCACCCCTCCACTTT. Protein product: CASRPRVADSPLHF.

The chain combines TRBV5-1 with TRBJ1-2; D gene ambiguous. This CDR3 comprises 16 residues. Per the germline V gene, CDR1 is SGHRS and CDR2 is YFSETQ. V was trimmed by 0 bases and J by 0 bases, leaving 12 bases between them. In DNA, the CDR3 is TGCGCCAGCAGCTTGGTCTCGGGTCCCACTAACTATGGCTACACCTTC. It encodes CASSLVSGPTNYGYTF.

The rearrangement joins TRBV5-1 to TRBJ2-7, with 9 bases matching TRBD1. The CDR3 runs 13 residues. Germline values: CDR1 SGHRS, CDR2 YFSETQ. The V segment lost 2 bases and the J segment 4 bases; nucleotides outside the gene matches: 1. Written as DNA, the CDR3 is TGCGCCAGCAGCTTCGGGACAGGGTACGAGCAGTACTTC. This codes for CASSFGTGYEQYF. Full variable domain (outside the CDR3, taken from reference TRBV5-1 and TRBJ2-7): KAGVTQTPRYLIKTRGQQVTLSCSPISGHRSVSWYQQTPGQGLQFLFEYFSETQRNKGNFPGRFSGRQFSNSRSEMNVSTLELGDSALYLCASSFGTGYEQYFGPGTRLTVT.

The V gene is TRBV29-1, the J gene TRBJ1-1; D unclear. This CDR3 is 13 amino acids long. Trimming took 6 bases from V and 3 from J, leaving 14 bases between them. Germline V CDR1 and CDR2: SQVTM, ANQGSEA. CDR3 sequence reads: CSVLPQPYTEAFF. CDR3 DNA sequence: TGCAGCGTACTGCCGCAACCCTACACTGAAGCTTTCTTT.

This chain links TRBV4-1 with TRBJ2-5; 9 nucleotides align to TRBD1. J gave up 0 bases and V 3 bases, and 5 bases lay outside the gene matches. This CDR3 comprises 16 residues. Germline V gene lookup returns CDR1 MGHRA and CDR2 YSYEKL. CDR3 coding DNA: TGCGCCAGCAGCCAGCCCGGGACAGGGAACCAAGAGACCCAGTACTTC. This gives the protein CASSQPGTGNQETQYF.

DNA of the CDR3: TGTGCCAGCTCACCTACACGGACAGGGTTTATGTACGAGCAGTACTTC. The encoded protein is CASSPTRTGFMYEQYF. The chain employs TRBV18 and TRBJ2-5; 8 bases agree with TRBD1. The J call is doubtful: the DNA matches TRBJ2-7 better. This CDR3 region has 16 residues. Germline CDR1 reads KGHSH; CDR2 reads LQKENI.

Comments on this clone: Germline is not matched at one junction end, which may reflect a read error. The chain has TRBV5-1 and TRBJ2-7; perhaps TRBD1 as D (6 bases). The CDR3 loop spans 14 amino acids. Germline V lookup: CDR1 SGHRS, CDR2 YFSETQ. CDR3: CASSFRTDSHEQYF. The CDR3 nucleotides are TGCGCCAGCAGCTTTCGGACAGACTCCCACGAGCAGTACTTC.

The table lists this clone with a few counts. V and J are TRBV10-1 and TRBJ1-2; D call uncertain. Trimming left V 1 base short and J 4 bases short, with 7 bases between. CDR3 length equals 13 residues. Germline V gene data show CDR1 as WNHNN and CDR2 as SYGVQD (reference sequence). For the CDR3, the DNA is TGCGCCAGCAGTGAGTGGCCGAGCTATGGCTACACCTTC. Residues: CASSEWPSYGYTF.